This T cell receptor (beta chain) was captured in a study of blood T cells in healthy people across ages. For the second PCR, which ran for about 7 to 11 cycles, a sample-barcoded 5' primer and a J-beta primer mix were used. TCRdb called the 5' RACE reads again in MiXCR, with one record for every CDR3 protein. Among 1.5 million to 2 million distinct CDR3 sequences, around 35% were seen once, and the ten largest hold approximately 10%. The donors, aged about 6 to 100, were healthy Caucasians from Russia. Peripheral blood samples of 9.5 to 10 milliliters were drawn from each donor. Germline V gives CDR1 MGHRA, CDR2 YSYEKL. This CDR3 has 14 amino acids. V was cut by 6 bases and J by 3 bases, with 14 bases left in between.

The sequence was collected from a woman in her twenties or thirties in good health. This chain connects TRBV4-1 to TRBJ1-2, with unresolved D. The sequencing input was blood. CDR3 coding DNA: TGCGCCAGCAGTCTACACCGCACGGACTATGGCTACACCTTC. Encoded protein: CASSLHRTDYGYTF.